Listed below are T cell receptor beta chains from one sample, sequenced in a study of cytomegalovirus exposure and HLA in healthy donors. Measured with immunoSEQ multiplex PCR; TCRdb has only the in-frame clones, and not every one. The sample includes 120,000 or so clones, less than 85% of them seen just once. Sequences were obtained from PBMCs. The receptors here all came from a male donor in good health and CMV-seronegative. The CDR3 runs from the conserved cysteine through the conserved F or W. A D gene is named only where the DNA matches it firmly. The size field is filled for only some rows; it gives once, few, many or a size class.

>TRBD1|.|TRBV7-9|TRBJ1-2
CSSSSGQGAWGYTF
TGTTCCAGCAGCTCTGGACAGGGGGCGTGGGGCTACACCTTC
>.|.|TRBV28|TRBJ1-2
CASGFPAYGYTF
TGTGCCAGCGGCTTTCCCGCCTATGGCTACACCTTC
>TRBD1|once|TRBV25-1|TRBJ1-4
CASSPLAGTVSYEKLFF
TGTGCCAGCAGCCCCCTCGCCGGGACAGTGTCTTATGAAAAACTGTTTTTT
>TRBD1|.|TRBV6-6|TRBJ2-2
CASSYSGQGGGELFF
TGTGCCAGCAGTTACTCGGGACAGGGTGGCGGGGAGCTGTTTTTT
>.|few|TRBV6-4|TRBJ1-5
CANPEPGIGNQPQHF
TGTGCCAACCCTGAACCGGGAATTGGCAATCAGCCCCAGCATTTT
>TRBD2|.|TRBV5-6|TRBJ2-1
CASSWTSGSGEQFF
TGTGCCAGCAGCTGGACTAGCGGGAGCGGTGAGCAGTTCTTC
>.|.|TRBV19|TRBJ2-2
CASNGLDRVNTGELFF
TGTGCCAGTAATGGCCTCGATCGGGTGAACACCGGGGAGCTGTTTTTT
>.|.|TRBV18|TRBJ1-5
CASSPPGGAGNQPQHF
TGTGCCAGCTCACCTCCGGGGGGAGCAGGCAATCAGCCCCAGCATTTT
>TRBD1|.|TRBV5-1|TRBJ2-2
CASSRIGTGPTGELFF
TGCGCCAGCAGCCGTATTGGGACAGGGCCCACCGGGGAGCTGTTTTTT
>.|.|TRBV11-2|TRBJ2-2
CASSLGYNSGELFF
TGTGCCAGCAGCTTAGGCTATAATTCCGGGGAGCTGTTTTTT
>.|.|TRBV19|TRBJ1-3
CASQVSPGNTIYF
TGTGCCAGTCAGGTGTCTCCTGGAAACACCATATATTTT
>TRBD1|.|TRBV5-1|TRBJ2-7
CASSLERGRIEQYF
TGCGCCAGCAGCTTGGAAAGGGGGCGGATCGAGCAGTACTTC
>.|.|TRBV30|TRBJ1-3
CAWSVGQISGNTIYF
TGTGCCTGGAGTGTTGGACAGATCTCTGGAAACACCATATATTTT
>TRBD1|.|TRBV30|TRBJ2-6
CAWSVQGPGANVLTF
TGTGCCTGGAGTGTACAGGGGCCTGGGGCCAACGTCCTGACTTTC
>TRBD1|.|TRBV23-1|TRBJ1-2
CASSRQTGSGGYTF
TGCGCCAGCAGCCGACAGACAGGGTCAGGAGGCTACACCTTC
>.|few|TRBV6-4|TRBJ1-3
CASSADSGNTIYF
TGTGCCAGCAGTGCAGACTCTGGAAACACCATATATTTT
>.|.|TRBV15|TRBJ1-4
CATSPRQANNEKLFF
TGTGCCACCAGCCCCCGACAGGCGAATAATGAAAAACTGTTTTTT
>.|few|TRBV6-1|TRBJ2-7
CASRTRTVTYEQYF
TGTGCCAGCAGAACTAGGACGGTCACCTACGAGCAGTACTTC
>TRBD2|.|TRBV5-1|TRBJ2-3
CASSDSGSTDTQYF
TGCGCCAGCAGCGATAGCGGGAGCACAGATACGCAGTATTTT
>.|.|TRBV25-1|TRBJ1-6
CASSEIGAGEYSPLHF
TGTGCCAGCAGTGAAATAGGGGCAGGGGAGTATTCACCCCTCCACTTT
>TRBD1|.|TRBV4-2|TRBJ2-7
CASSQAGGSYEQYF
TGTGCCAGCAGCCAAGCAGGGGGCTCCTACGAGCAGTACTTC
>TRBD1|.|TRBV27|TRBJ2-3
CASMGQGGTDTQYF
TGTGCCAGCATGGGACAGGGAGGCACAGATACGCAGTATTTT
>.|.|TRBV7-2|TRBJ2-2
CASKRTGNTGELFF
TGTGCCAGCAAGAGAACAGGGAACACCGGGGAGCTGTTTTTT
>TRBD2|.|TRBV28|TRBJ2-7
CASSTPGLVIYEQYF
TGTGCCAGCAGTACTCCGGGACTAGTAATCTACGAGCAGTACTTC
>.|.|TRBV2|TRBJ1-5
CASNEYSYQPQHF
TGTGCCAGCAATGAGTACAGCTATCAGCCCCAGCATTTT
>TRBD1|.|TRBV5-1|TRBJ2-5
CASSTGQGGETQYF
TGCGCCAGCAGCACGGGACAGGGGGGGGAGACCCAGTACTTC
>.|.|TRBV5-3|TRBJ2-3
CARSQNRGTDTQYF
TGTGCCAGAAGCCAGAACAGGGGCACAGATACGCAGTATTTT
>TRBD1|.|TRBV7-9|TRBJ2-7
CASSRPGGEYEQYF
TGTGCCAGCAGCCGCCCAGGGGGCGAATACGAGCAGTACTTC
>TRBD1|.|TRBV10-3|TRBJ2-7
CAISAKSKWAGQDRYEQYF
TGTGCCATCAGTGCAAAATCTAAGTGGGCGGGACAGGATCGGTACGAGCAGTACTTC
>.|.|TRBV27|TRBJ2-1
CASSYRVSSYNEQFF
TGTGCCAGCAGTTACAGGGTAAGCTCCTACAATGAGCAGTTCTTC
>.|.|TRBV9|TRBJ2-7
CASSARGRAEPHYEQYF
TGTGCCAGCAGCGCCCGGGGGAGAGCGGAGCCTCACTACGAGCAGTACTTC
>.|once|TRBV5-1|TRBJ1-3
CASSLAPGRLSGNTIYF
TGCGCCAGCAGCTTGGCCCCTGGGCGCCTTTCTGGAAACACCATATATTTT
>TRBD1|.|TRBV27|TRBJ2-5
CASSWGTGTSETQYF
TGTGCCAGCAGTTGGGGGACAGGGACGTCAGAGACCCAGTACTTC
>TRBD2|.|TRBV27|TRBJ2-1
CASSRPGGSNEQFF
TGTGCCAGCAGTAGGCCGGGAGGGTCCAATGAGCAGTTCTTC
>.|.|TRBV9|TRBJ1-1
CASSVAGLTGRVNTEAFF
TGTGCCAGCAGCGTAGCAGGTTTAACAGGGCGGGTGAACACTGAAGCTTTCTTT
>TRBD1|.|TRBV6-5|TRBJ1-1
CASSVQGARNTEAFF
TGTGCCAGCAGCGTTCAGGGGGCAAGGAACACTGAAGCTTTCTTT
>.|.|TRBV6-4|TRBJ2-2
CASSDYRTANTGELFF
TGTGCCAGCAGTGACTATCGGACAGCGAACACCGGGGAGCTGTTTTTT